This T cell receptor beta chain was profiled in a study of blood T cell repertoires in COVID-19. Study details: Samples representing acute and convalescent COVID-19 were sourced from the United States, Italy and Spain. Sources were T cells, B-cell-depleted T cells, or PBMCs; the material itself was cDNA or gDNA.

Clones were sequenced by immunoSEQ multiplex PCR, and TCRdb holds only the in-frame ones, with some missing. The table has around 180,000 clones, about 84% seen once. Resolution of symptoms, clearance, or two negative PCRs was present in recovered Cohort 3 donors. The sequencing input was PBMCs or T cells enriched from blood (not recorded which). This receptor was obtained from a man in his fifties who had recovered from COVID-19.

The CDR3 here is CALPVTGGGYTF. The CDR3 DNA follows: TGTGCCCTTCCCGTGACAGGGGGTGGCTACACCTTC. The rearrangement joins TRBV30 to TRBJ1-2, with 9 bases that match TRBD1. CDR1 and CDR2 from the germline V gene are GTSNPN and SVGIG (reference sequence). This CDR3 spans 12 amino acids. Trimming removed 8 bases from V and 7 bases from J; junction bases left unmatched: 8.